This is a list of T cell receptor beta chains from one sample in a study of cytomegalovirus exposure and HLA in healthy donors. Data came from immunoSEQ multiplex PCR; TCRdb stores just in-frame clones and leaves some out. The table records approximately 230,000 clones, less than 90% of them present only once. Sequencing was done on a sample of PBMCs. These receptors originate from a man aged 18 to 29 in good health and CMV-seropositive. Each CDR3 is given with its conserved first and last residue. Each record gives: CDR3 DNA, CDR3 protein, V gene, clone size, CDR3 length, D gene, J gene. The D gene is left open where the match is weak. Expanded clones get a size class; other rows say once, few or many, or leave the size out.

CDR3 DNA: TGTGCCAGCAGCCAGGACCCTAGCGGGAGGGACAGGAACGAGCAGTACTTC
CDR3 protein: CASSQDPSGRDRNEQYF
V gene: TRBV4-2
clone size: NA
CDR3 length: 17
D gene: TRBD2
J gene: TRBJ2-7

CDR3 DNA: TGTGCCAGCAGCTTAGGAGGCACTAGCGGATACAATGAGCAGTTCTTC
CDR3 protein: CASSLGGTSGYNEQFF
V gene: TRBV7-2
clone size: NA
CDR3 length: 16
D gene: TRBD2
J gene: TRBJ2-1

CDR3 DNA: TGTGCCAGCAGCCCTACCCGGAGGGGGCAGTACTTC
CDR3 protein: CASSPTRRGQYF
V gene: TRBV6-1
clone size: few
CDR3 length: 12
D gene: NA
J gene: TRBJ2-7

CDR3 DNA: TGTGCCAGCAGCCAAGATCGACGCAGGGTCGGAAAGCAGTACTTC
CDR3 protein: CASSQDRRRVGKQYF
V gene: TRBV4-2
clone size: NA
CDR3 length: 15
D gene: NA
J gene: TRBJ2-7

CDR3 DNA: TGCGCCAGCAGCCCACAACCGGGGGCTGGAAACACCATATATTTT
CDR3 protein: CASSPQPGAGNTIYF
V gene: TRBV4-1
clone size: NA
CDR3 length: 15
D gene: NA
J gene: TRBJ1-3

CDR3 DNA: TGTGCCACGGCGGGATACCGCCCGAACACCGGGGAGCTGTTTTTT
CDR3 protein: CATAGYRPNTGELFF
V gene: TRBV6-1
clone size: NA
CDR3 length: 15
D gene: NA
J gene: TRBJ2-2

CDR3 DNA: TGTGCCAGCAGTGTGGGGGGTCAGCCCCAGCATTTT
CDR3 protein: CASSVGGQPQHF
V gene: TRBV2
clone size: NA
CDR3 length: 12
D gene: NA
J gene: TRBJ1-5

CDR3 DNA: TGTGCCAGCAGCCATAGGAGCGGAAACTCCTACGAGCAGTACTTC
CDR3 protein: CASSHRSGNSYEQYF
V gene: TRBV11-2
clone size: few
CDR3 length: 15
D gene: NA
J gene: TRBJ2-7

CDR3 DNA: TGTGCCAGCAGACCCTCAGGGGGTACAACGTATGGCTACACCTTC
CDR3 protein: CASRPSGGTTYGYTF
V gene: TRBV7-9
clone size: NA
CDR3 length: 15
D gene: TRBD1
J gene: TRBJ1-2

CDR3 DNA: TGTGCCAGTAGTATAGAAGGGAACCGGGGAGCAAGAGAGGCCCAGTACTTC
CDR3 protein: CASSIEGNRGAREAQYF
V gene: TRBV19
clone size: NA
CDR3 length: 17
D gene: NA
J gene: TRBJ2-5

CDR3 DNA: TGTGCCAGCAGTTCCCCAGGGGCAGTGGAATACAATGAGCAGTTCTTC
CDR3 protein: CASSSPGAVEYNEQFF
V gene: TRBV2
clone size: NA
CDR3 length: 16
D gene: NA
J gene: TRBJ2-1

CDR3 DNA: TGTGCCAGCAGTGGATGGGGAGGGCCCCAGCATTTT
CDR3 protein: CASSGWGGPQHF
V gene: TRBV6-4
clone size: NA
CDR3 length: 12
D gene: NA
J gene: TRBJ1-5

CDR3 DNA: TGTGCCAGCAGTTACTCGCGACCAAACACCGGGGAGCTGTTTTTT
CDR3 protein: CASSYSRPNTGELFF
V gene: TRBV6-5
clone size: once
CDR3 length: 15
D gene: NA
J gene: TRBJ2-2

CDR3 DNA: TGCGCCAGCAGCCCGCGACAGAATCAGCCCCAGCATTTT
CDR3 protein: CASSPRQNQPQHF
V gene: TRBV4-1
clone size: NA
CDR3 length: 13
D gene: NA
J gene: TRBJ1-5

CDR3 DNA: TGTGCCACCAGCAGACTCCCACAGGGGCTGGAAGAGACCCAGTACTTC
CDR3 protein: CATSRLPQGLEETQYF
V gene: TRBV15
clone size: NA
CDR3 length: 16
D gene: TRBD1
J gene: TRBJ2-5

CDR3 DNA: TGTGCCAGCAGCAGGGGGACAGGGACGGCGTCCGACAGCTACACCTTC
CDR3 protein: CASSRGTGTASDSYTF
V gene: TRBV5-6
clone size: NA
CDR3 length: 16
D gene: TRBD1
J gene: TRBJ1-2

CDR3 DNA: TGTGCCAGCAGCGTAGCGGGACACGGAATCACAGATACGCAGTATTTT
CDR3 protein: CASSVAGHGITDTQYF
V gene: TRBV9
clone size: NA
CDR3 length: 16
D gene: NA
J gene: TRBJ2-3

CDR3 DNA: TGTGCCAGCAGCGAAGTACTCCTTCCCTTGCTTGAAGCTTTCTTT
CDR3 protein: CASSEVLLPLLEAFF
V gene: TRBV6-1
clone size: NA
CDR3 length: 15
D gene: NA
J gene: TRBJ1-1

CDR3 DNA: TGCGCCAGCAGCTTACAGGGGCTCGATGAAAAACTGTTTTTT
CDR3 protein: CASSLQGLDEKLFF
V gene: TRBV5-1
clone size: NA
CDR3 length: 14
D gene: TRBD1
J gene: TRBJ1-4

CDR3 DNA: TGCGCCAGCAGCCCCGGCCCTTTAAACTATGGCTACACCTTC
CDR3 protein: CASSPGPLNYGYTF
V gene: TRBV5-1
clone size: NA
CDR3 length: 14
D gene: NA
J gene: TRBJ1-2

CDR3 DNA: TGTGCCACCAGCAGAGCCAGTTTTGGCTACACCTTC
CDR3 protein: CATSRASFGYTF
V gene: TRBV15
clone size: NA
CDR3 length: 12
D gene: NA
J gene: TRBJ1-2

CDR3 DNA: TGTGCCAGCAGTTATCGACAGTACTATGGCTACACCTTC
CDR3 protein: CASSYRQYYGYTF
V gene: TRBV6-5
clone size: NA
CDR3 length: 13
D gene: NA
J gene: TRBJ1-2

CDR3 DNA: TGTGCTAGTGGTTTGGTACGCGGATCTGGAGGAGGTGGAAACACCATATATTTT
CDR3 protein: CASGLVRGSGGGGNTIYF
V gene: TRBV12-5
clone size: NA
CDR3 length: 18
D gene: NA
J gene: TRBJ1-3

CDR3 DNA: TGTGCCAGCAGTTCCGGTTCCCCCGAGCAGTACTTC
CDR3 protein: CASSSGSPEQYF
V gene: TRBV2
clone size: NA
CDR3 length: 12
D gene: NA
J gene: TRBJ2-7

CDR3 DNA: TGTGCCAGCAGCCTAGGGACAGTTGATCAGCCCCAGCATTTT
CDR3 protein: CASSLGTVDQPQHF
V gene: TRBV5-6
clone size: NA
CDR3 length: 14
D gene: TRBD1
J gene: TRBJ1-5

CDR3 DNA: TGTGCCACCAGCTCCCTAGCAGGGAGGAACACCGGGGAGCTGTTTTTT
CDR3 protein: CATSSLAGRNTGELFF
V gene: TRBV15
clone size: many
CDR3 length: 16
D gene: NA
J gene: TRBJ2-2

CDR3 DNA: TGTGCCAGCAGTGAAGCGGTCCCCCGGGACAGCTGGGGGGACACTGAAGCTTTCTTT
CDR3 protein: CASSEAVPRDSWGDTEAFF
V gene: TRBV2
clone size: NA
CDR3 length: 19
D gene: TRBD1
J gene: TRBJ1-1

CDR3 DNA: TGTGCTAGTGGTTCCGGGACAGGGGGCGGATACATTCAGTACTTC
CDR3 protein: CASGSGTGGGYIQYF
V gene: TRBV12-5
clone size: NA
CDR3 length: 15
D gene: TRBD1
J gene: TRBJ2-4

CDR3 DNA: TGTGCCTGGAGGTATGAGGCAGAACTCCAAGAGACCCAGTACTTC
CDR3 protein: CAWRYEAELQETQYF
V gene: TRBV30
clone size: NA
CDR3 length: 15
D gene: NA
J gene: TRBJ2-5

CDR3 DNA: TGTGCCAGCAGCCTAGGGCAAAAGAACACTGAAGCTTTCTTT
CDR3 protein: CASSLGQKNTEAFF
V gene: TRBV13
clone size: NA
CDR3 length: 14
D gene: NA
J gene: TRBJ1-1

CDR3 DNA: TGCAGTGCGACAGGGGGCGAAGGCTACACCTTC
CDR3 protein: CSATGGEGYTF
V gene: TRBV20-1
clone size: NA
CDR3 length: 11
D gene: TRBD1
J gene: TRBJ1-2

CDR3 DNA: TGTGCCAGCAGGGGGGGTCCTGGAAACACCATATATTTT
CDR3 protein: CASRGGPGNTIYF
V gene: TRBV6-5
clone size: NA
CDR3 length: 13
D gene: NA
J gene: TRBJ1-3

CDR3 DNA: TGTGCCAGCAGATGGACAGGGTTTACCTTC
CDR3 protein: CASRWTGFTF
V gene: TRBV2
clone size: many
CDR3 length: 10
D gene: TRBD1
J gene: TRBJ1-2

CDR3 DNA: TGCGCCAGCAGCTTGGTCTTCGGGGAGCTGTTTTTT
CDR3 protein: CASSLVFGELFF
V gene: TRBV5-1
clone size: NA
CDR3 length: 12
D gene: NA
J gene: TRBJ2-2

CDR3 DNA: TGTGCCTGGGGCCACTCCTACAATGAGCAGTTCTTC
CDR3 protein: CAWGHSYNEQFF
V gene: TRBV30
clone size: NA
CDR3 length: 12
D gene: NA
J gene: TRBJ2-1

CDR3 DNA: TGTGCCAGCAGCTCACTAGGGACAGGGTCCTCCTACGAGCAGTACTTC
CDR3 protein: CASSSLGTGSSYEQYF
V gene: TRBV7-9
clone size: NA
CDR3 length: 16
D gene: TRBD1
J gene: TRBJ2-7

CDR3 DNA: TGTGCCAGCAGCCCTCATTATAATCAGCCCCAGCATTTT
CDR3 protein: CASSPHYNQPQHF
V gene: TRBV7-2
clone size: NA
CDR3 length: 13
D gene: NA
J gene: TRBJ1-5

CDR3 DNA: TGTGCCAGCAGTGAAGGGGGTCTTCAGCCCCAGCATTTT
CDR3 protein: CASSEGGLQPQHF
V gene: TRBV9
clone size: NA
CDR3 length: 13
D gene: NA
J gene: TRBJ1-5

CDR3 DNA: TGTGCCAGCAGTCGTTCGCCCAGCAGTAATGAAAAACTGTTTTTT
CDR3 protein: CASSRSPSSNEKLFF
V gene: TRBV27
clone size: NA
CDR3 length: 15
D gene: NA
J gene: TRBJ1-4

CDR3 DNA: TGTGCCAGCAGTGAAGCTGTCGGGTTGGGCAATGAGCAGTTCTTC
CDR3 protein: CASSEAVGLGNEQFF
V gene: TRBV6-1
clone size: NA
CDR3 length: 15
D gene: NA
J gene: TRBJ2-1

CDR3 DNA: TGTGCCAGCAGGGTAGGGAAGGGTGAGCAGTTCTTC
CDR3 protein: CASRVGKGEQFF
V gene: TRBV2
clone size: NA
CDR3 length: 12
D gene: NA
J gene: TRBJ2-1

CDR3 DNA: TGTGCCAGCAGTGCACTCGTCGACTACAATGAGCAGTTCTTC
CDR3 protein: CASSALVDYNEQFF
V gene: TRBV2
clone size: NA
CDR3 length: 14
D gene: NA
J gene: TRBJ2-1

CDR3 DNA: TGCGCCAGCAGCCACGGGACTAGCGGGAGTAATAACTACGAGCAGTACTTC
CDR3 protein: CASSHGTSGSNNYEQYF
V gene: TRBV4-3
clone size: NA
CDR3 length: 17
D gene: TRBD2
J gene: TRBJ2-7

CDR3 DNA: TGCGCCAGCAGCCAAAGAATCGGACCCTCCTTCGGCGAGCAGTACTTC
CDR3 protein: CASSQRIGPSFGEQYF
V gene: TRBV4-1
clone size: NA
CDR3 length: 16
D gene: NA
J gene: TRBJ2-7

CDR3 DNA: TGCGCCAGCAGCTTACAGGGGGCTGAGCAGTACTTC
CDR3 protein: CASSLQGAEQYF
V gene: TRBV5-1
clone size: NA
CDR3 length: 12
D gene: TRBD1
J gene: TRBJ2-7

CDR3 DNA: TGTGCCTGGAGCCAGGACAGCCCAAGCTACGAGCAGTACTTC
CDR3 protein: CAWSQDSPSYEQYF
V gene: TRBV30
clone size: NA
CDR3 length: 14
D gene: NA
J gene: TRBJ2-7

CDR3 DNA: TGTGCCAGCAGTAAGGACCACTCTGGAAACACCATATATTTT
CDR3 protein: CASSKDHSGNTIYF
V gene: TRBV27
clone size: few
CDR3 length: 14
D gene: NA
J gene: TRBJ1-3

CDR3 DNA: TGCGCCAGCAGCTTCCCAACGGGAGGGCAAGAGACCCAGTACTTC
CDR3 protein: CASSFPTGGQETQYF
V gene: TRBV5-1
clone size: NA
CDR3 length: 15
D gene: TRBD2
J gene: TRBJ2-5

CDR3 DNA: TGCGCCAGCAGCTTGGTTGGGCTCCTGAACACTGAAGCTTTCTTT
CDR3 protein: CASSLVGLLNTEAFF
V gene: TRBV5-1
clone size: NA
CDR3 length: 15
D gene: NA
J gene: TRBJ1-1

CDR3 DNA: TGTGCCAGCAGCTTACATGCTAACTCGGATACGCAGTATTTT
CDR3 protein: CASSLHANSDTQYF
V gene: TRBV7-7
clone size: NA
CDR3 length: 14
D gene: NA
J gene: TRBJ2-3

CDR3 DNA: TGCGCCAGCAGTGAGGGGGGGCTTCATGAGCAGTTCTTC
CDR3 protein: CASSEGGLHEQFF
V gene: TRBV10-1
clone size: NA
CDR3 length: 13
D gene: NA
J gene: TRBJ2-1

CDR3 DNA: TGCAGCGGAACAGGGGACACTGAAGCTTTCTTT
CDR3 protein: CSGTGDTEAFF
V gene: TRBV29-1
clone size: few
CDR3 length: 11
D gene: TRBD1
J gene: TRBJ1-1

CDR3 DNA: TGCACCAGCAGCCGGCCCTTAGCTAGTCAAGTCTACAATGAGCAGTTCTTC
CDR3 protein: CTSSRPLASQVYNEQFF
V gene: TRBV1
clone size: NA
CDR3 length: 17
D gene: NA
J gene: TRBJ2-1

CDR3 DNA: TGCGCCAGCAGCCAACCAGGCTCCTACGAGCAGTACTTC
CDR3 protein: CASSQPGSYEQYF
V gene: TRBV4-1
clone size: once
CDR3 length: 13
D gene: NA
J gene: TRBJ2-7

CDR3 DNA: TGCGCCAGCCGCCATTGGGGCACTGAAGCTTTCTTT
CDR3 protein: CASRHWGTEAFF
V gene: TRBV5-1
clone size: NA
CDR3 length: 12
D gene: NA
J gene: TRBJ1-1

CDR3 DNA: TGTGCCAGCAGCTTAACGAAGCGGCTCTCCTACGAGCAGTACTTC
CDR3 protein: CASSLTKRLSYEQYF
V gene: TRBV7-9
clone size: NA
CDR3 length: 15
D gene: NA
J gene: TRBJ2-7

CDR3 DNA: TGTGCCAGCAGCTTGTCGACAGGGAGGACCGGGGAGCTGTTTTTT
CDR3 protein: CASSLSTGRTGELFF
V gene: TRBV7-6
clone size: NA
CDR3 length: 15
D gene: NA
J gene: TRBJ2-2

CDR3 DNA: TGTGCCATTCTAAACCCTGGGGCCAACGTCCTGACTTTC
CDR3 protein: CAILNPGANVLTF
V gene: TRBV2
clone size: NA
CDR3 length: 13
D gene: NA
J gene: TRBJ2-6

CDR3 DNA: TGTGCCAGCAGCCCCGGACAGGCAGGCAATCAGCCCCAGCATTTT
CDR3 protein: CASSPGQAGNQPQHF
V gene: TRBV27
clone size: few
CDR3 length: 15
D gene: TRBD1
J gene: TRBJ1-5